The present T cell receptor (beta chain) was sequenced within a study of identical twins. The CDR3 contains 14 residues. Germline V gene data show CDR1 as ENHRY and CDR2 as SYGVKD. The V gene lost 3 bases and the J gene lost 1 base, with 6 bases spanning the gap. TCRdb re-called the 5' RACE reads through MiXCR, storing one row per CDR3 protein. Altogether approximately 700,000 distinct CDR3 sequences are present, 18% being singletons, with the ten largest covering under 15%. Points from the study as a whole: Researchers reported weaker excess twin sharing in beta out-of-frame sequences. The presence of invariant MAIT and iNKT cells could partly confound analyses of zero-insertion sequences.

Points on this clonotype: Its antigen is not identified.

The sample was also linked to a second study, of T cells expressing NK-cell markers. This second study notes: Seven sequenced donors out of eight were HCMV-seropositive, one seronegative. Researchers report these clonotypes also headed the CD3+CD56-NKG2C+ fraction in several donors.

The clonotype comes from a woman in her late teens or twenties in good health. The rearrangement joins TRBV10-3 to TRBJ2-2; unclear D gene. The specimen sequenced was PBMCs. CDR3 DNA: TGTGCCATCAGTGAACATGAGAACACCGGGGAGCTGTTTTTT. Translated: CAISEHENTGELFF.